The 10 T cell receptor beta chains given below trace back to one sample, sequenced in a study of cytomegalovirus exposure and HLA in healthy donors (dated by TCRdb to about 2017). The library was generated by the immunoSEQ multiplex PCR assay. For the multiplex PCR, a mixture combining 60 forward primers for TCR Vbeta segments and 13 reverse primers for TCR Jbeta segments was used. TCRdb took this table from immuneACCESS and kept in-frame rearrangements with V and J called. Such tables lack part of the clones; where checked against another copy, unresolved V genes explain under half of the gap, and the rest is unexplained. In this sample the table shows approximately 160,000 clones, 75% to 85% of which occur a single time. Approximately 1.5% of the sample comes from the top ten. Sequencing used PBMCs. These receptors originate from a woman between 25 and 40 years old in good health and CMV-seropositive.

The chain couples TRBV27 to TRBJ2-7, with 10 bases matching TRBD2. The CDR3 is 15 amino acids. The J segment lost 3 bases and the V segment lost 2 bases, leaving 4 bases of the junction unmatched. Per germline, CDR1 MNHEY and CDR2 SMNVEV (reference sequence). In DNA form, the CDR3 reads TGTGCCAGCAGTTTAACTAGCGGGAACTACTACGAGCAGTACTTC. Protein product: CASSLTSGNYYEQYF.

The chain links TRBV13 to TRBJ2-1, with D possibly TRBD2 on 6 matching bases. V was shortened by 0 bases and J by 4 bases, with 13 bases between the two germline ends. Germline V gene lookup returns CDR1 PRHDT and CDR2 FYEKMQ (reference sequence). This CDR3 is built from 16 residues. CDR3 sequence: CASSLGTGGAYNEQFF. The CDR3 nucleotides are TGTGCCAGCAGCTTAGGCACGGGCGGGGCATACAATGAGCAGTTCTTC.

The gene calls are TRBV5-1 and TRBJ1-5; D possibly corresponds to TRBD1 (5 bases). Germline-derived CDR1 and CDR2 are SGHRS and YFSETQ. V lost 4 bases, J lost 5 bases, and 13 bases lay in between. This CDR3 has 14 residues. The CDR3 DNA reads as TGCGCCAGCAGCCCGCGGGGGGATCATCAGCCCCAGCATTTT. Translated: CASSPRGDHQPQHF.

This clone was picked up a small number of times. The genes are TRBV30 and TRBJ1-1, with D maybe TRBD1 (6 bases). V lost 0 bases and J 11 bases, leaving 16 bases between the germline ends. Germline V gene lookup returns CDR1 GTSNPN and CDR2 SVGIG (reference sequence). The CDR3 has 13 residues. The CDR3 DNA follows: TGTGCCTGGAGTGTAACGGACAGATTAGGGGCTTTCTTT. Translating it yields CAWSVTDRLGAFF.

V is TRBV5-6 and J is TRBJ1-5, with D maybe TRBD1 (6 bases). CDR3 length equals 13 residues. The V gene's germline CDR1 is SGHDT and CDR2 YYEEEE. Trimming removed 1 base at V and 4 bases at J, with 6 bases between. CDR3 in DNA: TGTGCCAGCAGCTTGACAGGGAATCAGCCCCAGCATTTT. Its translation: CASSLTGNQPQHF.

The chain uses TRBV6-1 and TRBJ2-7; 9 nucleotides line up with TRBD2. Losses at the gene ends were 1 base for V and 4 bases for J; bases not matched to a gene: 5. This CDR3 has 15 amino acids. Germline loops: CDR1 MNHNS, CDR2 SASEGT. CDR3 loop: CASSEGLAELYEQYF. For the CDR3, the DNA is TGTGCCAGCAGTGAAGGACTAGCGGAGCTTTACGAGCAGTACTTC.

This clone was recorded a few times. The chain carries TRBV11-3 and TRBJ2-3; 7 bases line up with TRBD1. Germline CDR1 reads SGHNT; CDR2 reads YENEEA. Germline trimming cut 1 base from V and 3 bases from J; bases unmatched to any gene: 16. The CDR3 is 19 residues long. This CDR3 is CASSLGTWSPGQPTDTQYF. Written as DNA, the CDR3 is TGTGCCAGCAGCTTAGGGACCTGGTCCCCGGGACAGCCTACAGATACGCAGTATTTT.

This chain links TRBV6-1 with TRBJ2-5; 7 nucleotides match TRBD1. Trimming cost V 11 bases and J 5 bases; bases outside gene matches: 14. The length of the CDR3 is 14 residues. Germline V gene sequence: CDR1 MNHNS, CDR2 SASEGT. The CDR3 sequence is CAGKGQPSGETQYF. CDR3 nucleotide sequence: TGTGCCGGGAAGGGACAGCCCTCTGGGGAGACCCAGTACTTC.

The chain has TRBV7-9 and TRBJ2-2, with D possibly matching TRBD1 (5 bases). CDR3 length: 16 amino acids. The germline V gene encodes CDR1 SEHNR and CDR2 FQNEAQ (reference sequence). V lost 7 bases to trimming and J lost 4 bases, with 19 bases between them. Here the CDR3 DNA reads TGTGCCAGCAACCCTGACTCAGGGTTGAGCACCGGGGAGCTGTTTTTT. It encodes CASNPDSGLSTGELFF.

This clone has just one count. V and J are TRBV10-3 and TRBJ2-4, with TRBD2 identical over 7 bases. Germline lookup yields CDR1 ENHRY and CDR2 SYGVKD. V shed 4 bases, J shed 2 bases, and the junction held 5 bases outside the gene matches. This CDR3 comprises 15 residues. The CDR3 sequence is CAISGGGSSKNIQYF. Written as DNA, the CDR3 is TGTGCCATCAGTGGGGGCGGGAGTTCCAAAAACATTCAGTACTTC.